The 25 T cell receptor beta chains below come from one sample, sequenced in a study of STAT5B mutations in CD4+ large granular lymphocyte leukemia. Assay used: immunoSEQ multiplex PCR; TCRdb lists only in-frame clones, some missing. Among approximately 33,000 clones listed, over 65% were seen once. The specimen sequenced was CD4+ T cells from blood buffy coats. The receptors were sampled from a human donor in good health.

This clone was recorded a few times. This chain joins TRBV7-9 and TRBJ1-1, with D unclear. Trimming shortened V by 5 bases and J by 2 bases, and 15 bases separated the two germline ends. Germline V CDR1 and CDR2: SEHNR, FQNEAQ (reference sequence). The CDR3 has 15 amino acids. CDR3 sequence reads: CASSPNTGFNTEAFF. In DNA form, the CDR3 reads TGTGCCAGCAGCCCAAACACCGGGTTCAACACTGAAGCTTTCTTT.

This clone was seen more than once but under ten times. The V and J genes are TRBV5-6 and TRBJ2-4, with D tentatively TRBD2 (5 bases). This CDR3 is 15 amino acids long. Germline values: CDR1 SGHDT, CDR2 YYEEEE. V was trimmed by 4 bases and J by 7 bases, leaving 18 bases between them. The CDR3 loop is CASSLGSGVANIQYF. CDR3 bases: TGTGCCAGCAGCCTGGGATCTGGGGTAGCGAACATTCAGTACTTC.

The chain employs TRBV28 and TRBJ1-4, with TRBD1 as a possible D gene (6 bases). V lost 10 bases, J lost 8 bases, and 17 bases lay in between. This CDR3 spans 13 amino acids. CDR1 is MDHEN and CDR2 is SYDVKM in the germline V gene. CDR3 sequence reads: CATGGPNAEKLFF. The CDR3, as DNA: TGTGCCACCGGGGGGCCTAATGCGGAAAAACTGTTTTTT. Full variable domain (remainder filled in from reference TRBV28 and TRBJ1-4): DVKVTQSSRYLVKRTGEKVFLECVQDMDHENMFWYRQDPGLGLRLIYFSYDVKMKEKGDIPEGYSVSREKKERFSLILESASTNQTSMYLCATGGPNAEKLFFGSGTQLSVL.

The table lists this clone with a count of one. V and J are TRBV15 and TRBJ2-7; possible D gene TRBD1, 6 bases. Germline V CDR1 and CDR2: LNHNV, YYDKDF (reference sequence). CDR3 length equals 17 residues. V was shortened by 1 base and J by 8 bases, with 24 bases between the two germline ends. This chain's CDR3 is CATSRGTGTTVIPKQYF. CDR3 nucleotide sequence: TGTGCCACCAGCAGAGGAACAGGGACCACCGTTATTCCGAAGCAGTACTTC. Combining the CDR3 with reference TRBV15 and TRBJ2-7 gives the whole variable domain DAMVIQNPRYQVTQFGKPVTLSCSQTLNHNVMYWYQQKSSQAPKLLFHYYDKDFNNEADTPDNFQSRRPNTSFCFLDIRSPGLGDTAMYLCATSRGTGTTVIPKQYFGPGTRLTVT.

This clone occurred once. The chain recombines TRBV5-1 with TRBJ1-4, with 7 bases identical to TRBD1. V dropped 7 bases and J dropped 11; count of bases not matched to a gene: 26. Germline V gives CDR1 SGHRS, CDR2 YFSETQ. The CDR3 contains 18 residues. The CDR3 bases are TGCGCCAGCCGAGGAGGGGGCTTTGAGGTTGCTCTTGCAGACAAACTGTTTTTT. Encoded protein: CASRGGGFEVALADKLFF.

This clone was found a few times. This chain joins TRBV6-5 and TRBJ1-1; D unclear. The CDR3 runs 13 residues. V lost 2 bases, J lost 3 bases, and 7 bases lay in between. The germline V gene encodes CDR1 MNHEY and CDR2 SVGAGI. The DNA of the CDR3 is TGTGCCAGCAGTTACAATCCCGACACTGAAGCTTTCTTT. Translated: CASSYNPDTEAFF.

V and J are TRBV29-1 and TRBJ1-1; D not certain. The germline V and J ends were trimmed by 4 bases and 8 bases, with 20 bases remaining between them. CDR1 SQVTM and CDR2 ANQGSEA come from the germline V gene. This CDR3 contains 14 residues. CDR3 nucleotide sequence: TGCAGCGTTGTAAAGGAGCGGGCGGTTATCGAAGCTTTCTTT. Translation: CSVVKERAVIEAFF.

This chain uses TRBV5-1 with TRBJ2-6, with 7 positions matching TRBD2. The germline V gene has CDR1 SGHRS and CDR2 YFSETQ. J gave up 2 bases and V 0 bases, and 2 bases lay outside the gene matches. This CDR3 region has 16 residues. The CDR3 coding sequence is TGCGCCAGCAGCTTGGCCCGGGGGGCTGGGGCCAACGTCCTGACTTTC. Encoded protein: CASSLARGAGANVLTF.

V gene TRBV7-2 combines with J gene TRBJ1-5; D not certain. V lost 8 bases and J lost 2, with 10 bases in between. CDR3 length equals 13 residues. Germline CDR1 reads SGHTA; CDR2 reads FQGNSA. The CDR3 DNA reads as TGTGCCAGCGGGAGGACCCGCAATCAGCCCCAGCATTTT. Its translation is CASGRTRNQPQHF. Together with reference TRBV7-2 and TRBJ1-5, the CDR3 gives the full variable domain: GAGVSQSPSNKVTEKGKDVELRCDPISGHTALYWYRQSLGQGLEFLIYFQGNSAPDKSGLPSDRFSAERTGGSVSTLTIQRTQQEDSAVYLCASGRTRNQPQHFGDGTRLSIL.

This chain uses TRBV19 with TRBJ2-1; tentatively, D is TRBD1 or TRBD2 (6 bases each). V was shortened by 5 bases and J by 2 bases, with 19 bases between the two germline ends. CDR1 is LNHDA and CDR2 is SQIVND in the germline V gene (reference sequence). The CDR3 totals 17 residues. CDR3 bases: TGTGCCAGTAGTGCGGGACCCGGGACACTAACCTACAATGAGCAGTTCTTC. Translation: CASSAGPGTLTYNEQFF.

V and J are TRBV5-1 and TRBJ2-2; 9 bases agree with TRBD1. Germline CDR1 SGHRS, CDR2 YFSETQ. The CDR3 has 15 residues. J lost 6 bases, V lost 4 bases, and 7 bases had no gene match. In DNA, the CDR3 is TGCGCCAGCAGCGAGAAGACAGGGGGACCCGGGGAGCTGTTTTTT. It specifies CASSEKTGGPGELFF.

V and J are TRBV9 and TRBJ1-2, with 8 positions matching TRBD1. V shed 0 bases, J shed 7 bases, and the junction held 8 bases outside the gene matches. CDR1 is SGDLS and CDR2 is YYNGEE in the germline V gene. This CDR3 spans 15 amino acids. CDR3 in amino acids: CASSVGQGASIGYTF. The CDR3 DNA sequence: TGTGCCAGCAGCGTAGGGCAGGGGGCTTCAATTGGCTACACCTTC.

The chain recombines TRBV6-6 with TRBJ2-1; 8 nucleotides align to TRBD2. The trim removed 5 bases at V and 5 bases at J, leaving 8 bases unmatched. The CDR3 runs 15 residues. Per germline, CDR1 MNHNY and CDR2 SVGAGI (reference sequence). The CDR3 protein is CASSTPGGEHNEQFF. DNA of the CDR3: TGTGCCAGCAGTACGCCGGGGGGGGAACACAATGAGCAGTTCTTC.

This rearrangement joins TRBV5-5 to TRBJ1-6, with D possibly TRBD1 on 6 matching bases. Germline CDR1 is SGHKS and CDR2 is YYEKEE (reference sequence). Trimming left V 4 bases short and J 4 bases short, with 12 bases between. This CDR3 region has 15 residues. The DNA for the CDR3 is TGTGCCAGCAGCCTAAGGACAGAGTATAATTCACCCCTCCACTTT. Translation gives CASSLRTEYNSPLHF.

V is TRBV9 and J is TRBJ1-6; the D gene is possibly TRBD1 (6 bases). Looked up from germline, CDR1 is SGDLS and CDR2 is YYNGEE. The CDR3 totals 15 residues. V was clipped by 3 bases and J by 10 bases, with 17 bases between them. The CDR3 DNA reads TGTGCCAGCAGCGCGGGGACAAATGGGGCATCACCCCTCCACTTT. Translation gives CASSAGTNGASPLHF.

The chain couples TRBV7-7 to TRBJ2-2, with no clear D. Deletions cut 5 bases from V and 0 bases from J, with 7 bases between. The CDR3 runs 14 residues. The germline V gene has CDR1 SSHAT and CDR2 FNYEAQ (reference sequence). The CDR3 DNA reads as TGTGCCAGCAGCCCTTATTCGAACACCGGGGAGCTGTTTTTT. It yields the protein CASSPYSNTGELFF.

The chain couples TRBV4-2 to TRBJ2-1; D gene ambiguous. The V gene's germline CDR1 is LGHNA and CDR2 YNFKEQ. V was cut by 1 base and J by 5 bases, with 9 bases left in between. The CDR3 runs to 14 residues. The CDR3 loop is CASSQGWVNNEQFF. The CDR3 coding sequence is TGTGCCAGCAGCCAAGGGTGGGTTAACAATGAGCAGTTCTTC.

The CDR3 sequence is CASSLVRGQTYNSPLHF. In DNA form, the CDR3 reads TGTGCCAGCAGCCTAGTCCGGGGGCAAACCTATAATTCACCCCTCCACTTT. This chain connects TRBV7-2 to TRBJ1-6, with D perhaps matching TRBD1 (6 bases). Germline CDR1 reads SGHTA; CDR2 reads FQGNSA. This CDR3 region has 17 residues. The V end lost 5 bases, the J end lost 2 bases, and 16 bases lay between the germline ends.

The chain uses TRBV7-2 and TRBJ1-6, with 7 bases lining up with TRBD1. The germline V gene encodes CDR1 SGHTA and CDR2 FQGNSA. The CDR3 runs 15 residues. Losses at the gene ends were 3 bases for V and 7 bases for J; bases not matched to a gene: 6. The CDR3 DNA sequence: TGTGCCAGCAGCTTGGGGACAGCCTTAAATTCACCCCTCCACTTT. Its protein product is CASSLGTALNSPLHF.

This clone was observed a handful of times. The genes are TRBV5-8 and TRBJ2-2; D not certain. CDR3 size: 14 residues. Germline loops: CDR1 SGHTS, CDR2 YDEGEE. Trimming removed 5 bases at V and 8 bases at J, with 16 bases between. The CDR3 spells CASSFLTSVGELFF. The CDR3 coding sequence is TGTGCCAGCAGTTTCCTCACCTCCGTTGGGGAGCTGTTTTTT.

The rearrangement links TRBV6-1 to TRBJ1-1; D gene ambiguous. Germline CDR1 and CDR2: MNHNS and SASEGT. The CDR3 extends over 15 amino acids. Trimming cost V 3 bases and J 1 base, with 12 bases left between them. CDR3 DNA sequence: TGTGCCAGCAGTGACCACGGACGGGCGAACACTGAAGCTTTCTTT. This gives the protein CASSDHGRANTEAFF.

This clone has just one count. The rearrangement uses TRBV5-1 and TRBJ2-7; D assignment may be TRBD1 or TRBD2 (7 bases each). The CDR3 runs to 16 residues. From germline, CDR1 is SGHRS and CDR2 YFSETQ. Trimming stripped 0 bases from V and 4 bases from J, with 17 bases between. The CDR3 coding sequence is TGCGCCAGCAGCTTGGCATCAGGGGGGGGCTCTTACGAGCAGTACTTC. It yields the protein CASSLASGGGSYEQYF.

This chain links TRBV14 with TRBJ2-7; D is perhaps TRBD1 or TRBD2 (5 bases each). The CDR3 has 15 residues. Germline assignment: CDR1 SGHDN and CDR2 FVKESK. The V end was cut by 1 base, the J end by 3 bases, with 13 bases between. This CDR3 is CASSQVGTENYEQYF. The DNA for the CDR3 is TGTGCCAGCAGCCAAGTAGGGACGGAGAACTACGAGCAGTACTTC.

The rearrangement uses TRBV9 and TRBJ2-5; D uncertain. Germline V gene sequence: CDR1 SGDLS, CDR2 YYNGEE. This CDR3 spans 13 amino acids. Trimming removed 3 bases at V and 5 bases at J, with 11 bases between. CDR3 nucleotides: TGTGCCAGCAGCGCCAGATCTTATGAGACCCAGTACTTC. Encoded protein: CASSARSYETQYF. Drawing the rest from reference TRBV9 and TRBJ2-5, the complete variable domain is DSGVTQTPKHLITATGQRVTLRCSPRSGDLSVYWYQQSLDQGLQFLIQYYNGEERAKGNILERFSAQQFPDLHSELNLSSLELGDSALYFCASSARSYETQYFGPGTRLLVL.

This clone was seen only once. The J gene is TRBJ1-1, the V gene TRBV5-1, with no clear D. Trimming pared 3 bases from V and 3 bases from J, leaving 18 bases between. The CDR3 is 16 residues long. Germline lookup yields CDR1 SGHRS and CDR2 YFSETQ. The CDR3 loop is CASSSQTRTIDTEAFF. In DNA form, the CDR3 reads TGCGCCAGCAGCTCGCAAACTAGGACGATCGACACTGAAGCTTTCTTT.